These 30 T cell receptor beta chains share one sample of origin, sequenced in a study of blood T cell repertoires in COVID-19. Sequenced by immunoSEQ multiplex PCR; TCRdb stores in-frame clones only, minus some. This repertoire shows 100,000 to 150,000 clones, more than 80% found once; its top ten account for about 4.7%. The specimen sequenced was peripheral blood. These receptors were collected from a man aged 35 to 55 with acute or convalescent COVID-19.

This chain joins TRBV29-1 and TRBJ2-3; 8 bases line up with TRBD2. Germline values: CDR1 SQVTM, CDR2 ANQGSEA. This CDR3 spans 14 amino acids. The trim removed 3 bases at V and 5 bases at J, leaving 7 bases unmatched. Here the CDR3 reads CSVDRLAGLDTQYF. The CDR3 bases are TGCAGCGTTGACCGGCTAGCGGGCCTAGATACGCAGTATTTT.

This rearrangement joins TRBV4-1 to TRBJ1-6, with D possibly matching TRBD1 (5 bases). This CDR3 region has 17 residues. Trimming pared 3 bases from V and 5 bases from J, leaving 17 bases between. Germline CDR1 reads MGHRA; CDR2 reads YSYEKL. CDR3 DNA: TGCGCCAGCAGCCAGGGTAACGACAGATCCGATAATTCACCCCTCCACTTT. It specifies CASSQGNDRSDNSPLHF.

This sequence joins TRBV5-6 and TRBJ1-3, with no clear D. Looked up from germline, CDR1 is SGHDT and CDR2 is YYEEEE. The V end lost 7 bases, the J end lost 0 bases, and 11 bases lay between the germline ends. There are 14 residues in the CDR3. The CDR3 protein is CASSQRISGNTIYF. The CDR3 DNA sequence: TGTGCCAGCTCACAGAGAATCTCTGGAAACACCATATATTTT.

This clone has just one count. V and J are TRBV7-2 and TRBJ1-5; 8 bases map to TRBD1. Germline values: CDR1 SGHTA, CDR2 FQGNSA. The ends lost 5 bases at V and 4 bases at J; junction bases unmatched: 10. This CDR3 is built from 16 residues. This CDR3 reads CASSRSRGQANQPQHF. CDR3 sequence (DNA): TGTGCCAGCAGCCGTAGTCGGGGACAGGCTAATCAGCCCCAGCATTTT.

The CDR3 region is CSISLDSNQPQHF. The CDR3 DNA is TGCAGCATAAGTTTAGATAGCAATCAGCCCCAGCATTTT. J is TRBJ1-5 and V is TRBV29-1, with D hard to call. The CDR3 covers 13 residues. The V gene's germline CDR1 is SQVTM and CDR2 ANQGSEA. The V end was cut by 8 bases, the J end by 0 bases, with 11 bases between.

A single count supports this clone. The V and J genes are TRBV9 and TRBJ1-5; no clear D gene. The CDR3 is 15 amino acids. V dropped 0 bases and J dropped 8 bases, with 15 bases sitting between them. The germline gives CDR1 SGDLS, CDR2 YYNGEE. The CDR3 DNA reads TGTGCCAGCAGCGTAGGGCCCGGGGAGGGAGAGCCCCAGCATTTT. Translated, it gives CASSVGPGEGEPQHF.

J is TRBJ2-1 and V is TRBV6-2 or TRBV6-3; a possible D gene is TRBD2 (7 bases). This CDR3 region has 18 residues. Germline CDR1 reads MNHEY; CDR2 reads SVGEGT. The germline V and J ends were trimmed by 0 bases and 6 bases, with 21 bases remaining between them. This CDR3 is CASSYSTGTGGLVNEQFF. The CDR3 nucleotides read TGTGCCAGCAGTTACTCGACGGGTACGGGGGGCCTCGTCAATGAGCAGTTCTTC.

The V call is TRBV5-1, the J call TRBJ2-1; 11 nucleotides align to TRBD2. The germline CDR1 and CDR2 sequences are SGHRS and YFSETQ. Trimming cost V 0 bases and J 0 bases; bases outside gene matches: 8. The CDR3 runs to 19 residues. The CDR3, as DNA: TGCGCCAGCAGCTTGGTGGCTAGCGGGAGGTTCAGCTCCTACAATGAGCAGTTCTTC. Protein: CASSLVASGRFSSYNEQFF. The full variable domain, with the rest looked up from reference TRBV5-1 and TRBJ2-1, is KAGVTQTPRYLIKTRGQQVTLSCSPISGHRSVSWYQQTPGQGLQFLFEYFSETQRNKGNFPGRFSGRQFSNSRSEMNVSTLELGDSALYLCASSLVASGRFSSYNEQFFGPGTRLTVL.

CDR3 sequence (DNA): TGCGCCAGCAGCTTGCTGGGGGGTAATGAGCAGTTCTTC. This gives the protein CASSLLGGNEQFF. The chain carries TRBV5-1 and TRBJ2-1; TRBD2 is a possible D gene (6 bases). V lost 1 base and J lost 7, with 9 bases in between. The length of the CDR3 is 13 residues. Germline assignment: CDR1 SGHRS and CDR2 YFSETQ. The full variable domain, its missing parts supplied by reference TRBV5-1 and TRBJ2-1, is KAGVTQTPRYLIKTRGQQVTLSCSPISGHRSVSWYQQTPGQGLQFLFEYFSETQRNKGNFPGRFSGRQFSNSRSEMNVSTLELGDSALYLCASSLLGGNEQFFGPGTRLTVL.

In this sample, this clone turned up once. This chain joins TRBV5-1 and TRBJ1-2, with 9 bases matching TRBD1. Trimming took 1 base from V and 8 from J; bases not matched to a gene: 12. CDR1 SGHRS and CDR2 YFSETQ come from the germline V gene. There are 16 residues in the CDR3. This CDR3 reads CASSLSLRDREGGYTF. The CDR3 coding sequence is TGCGCCAGCAGCTTGTCCCTACGGGACAGGGAAGGGGGCTACACCTTC.

The chain links TRBV3-1 (or the pseudogene TRBV3-2) to TRBJ1-4; a possible D gene is TRBD1 (6 bases). Trimming took off 0 bases at V and 5 bases at J, with 7 bases between the two ends. The CDR3 covers 14 residues. The germline V gene encodes CDR1 LGHDT and CDR2 YNNKEL (reference sequence). CDR3 bases: TGTGCCAGCAGCCAAGAACAGGGAAATGAAAAACTGTTTTTT. Translating it yields CASSQEQGNEKLFF.

The genes are TRBV20-1 and TRBJ2-7; 10 bases agree with TRBD1. This CDR3 contains 14 residues. Germline trimming cut 3 bases from V and 3 bases from J; bases unmatched to any gene: 5. Germline CDR1 and CDR2: DFQATT and SNEGSKA (reference sequence). CDR3 protein: CSASRQGAGYEQYF. The CDR3, as DNA: TGCAGTGCTAGTAGACAGGGGGCAGGCTACGAGCAGTACTTC.

The J gene is TRBJ1-1, the V gene TRBV2; 9 bases line up with TRBD1. In germline, CDR1 is SNHLY, CDR2 FYNNEI. The trim removed 10 bases at V and 3 bases at J, leaving 9 bases unmatched. The CDR3 contains 14 residues. The CDR3 nucleotides read TGTGCCATCGCTCCGGGACAGGGATACACTGAAGCTTTCTTT. Residues: CAIAPGQGYTEAFF.

This clone was counted only a few times. The chain uses TRBV6-5 and TRBJ2-7, with D perhaps matching TRBD1 (5 bases). Germline V gives CDR1 MNHEY, CDR2 SVGAGI. The CDR3 has 11 residues. The V end was cut by 6 bases, the J end by 6 bases, with 9 bases between. The CDR3 is CASRGRSEQYF. CDR3 nucleotides: TGTGCCAGCAGGGGGCGGTCCGAGCAGTACTTC.

The gene calls are TRBV7-2 and TRBJ2-7, with 7 bases fitting TRBD2. With 1 base clipped from V and 1 base from J, the junction kept 7 bases outside the gene matches. The CDR3 is 16 amino acids. Germline V gives CDR1 SGHTA, CDR2 FQGNSA. The CDR3 DNA reads as TGTGCCAGCAGCTTAGATCGCCTAGCGGCTTCCTACGAGCAGTACTTC. It codes for CASSLDRLAASYEQYF.

This clone was recorded a few times. Other DNA sequences from this sample encode an identical CDR3 as well. The DNA of the CDR3 is TGCGCCAGCAGCCAAGAACTGGGGCCCTATGGCTACACCTTC. Translating it yields CASSQELGPYGYTF. This chain uses TRBV4-3 with TRBJ1-2, with D maybe TRBD1 (5 bases). Germline loops: CDR1 LGHNA, CDR2 YSLEER. The CDR3 is 14 residues long. Trimming took off 0 bases at V and 4 bases at J, with 9 bases between the two ends.

This rearrangement joins TRBV5-1 to TRBJ2-2; 11 nucleotides line up with TRBD2. Germline V gene sequence: CDR1 SGHRS, CDR2 YFSETQ. The CDR3 has 16 residues. Trimming at V came to 4 bases and at J to 2 bases, leaving 4 bases not matched to a gene. CDR3 bases: TGCGCCAGCAGCGCGGGACTAGCGGCAAACACCGGGGAGCTGTTTTTT. It translates to CASSAGLAANTGELFF.

The chain uses TRBV5-5 and TRBJ1-2; 8 nucleotides line up with TRBD1. Germline-derived CDR1 and CDR2 are SGHKS and YYEKEE (reference sequence). This CDR3 spans 16 amino acids. V lost 2 bases to trimming and J lost 1 base; unmatched junction nucleotides: 7. CDR3 bases: TGTGCCAGCAGCTTTGCTACAGGGGGAAGTAACTATGGCTACACCTTC. Amino acids: CASSFATGGSNYGYTF.

This clone came up once. The chain uses TRBV9 and TRBJ1-3, with 7 nucleotides matching TRBD1. Germline CDR1 is SGDLS and CDR2 is YYNGEE. The CDR3 runs to 16 residues. V dropped 0 bases and J dropped 0; count of bases not matched to a gene: 3. The CDR3, as DNA: TGTGCCAGCAGCGTAGGGACAGGACACTCTGGAAACACCATATATTTT. Its translation: CASSVGTGHSGNTIYF.

The rearrangement uses TRBV12-3 or TRBV12-4 and TRBJ1-1, with TRBD1 matching over 8 bases. Trimming at V came to 6 bases and at J to 4 bases, leaving 4 bases not matched to a gene. The CDR3 runs 13 residues. The CDR3 reads CASRLTGATEAFF. The CDR3 nucleotides read TGTGCCAGCAGACTGACAGGGGCCACTGAAGCTTTCTTT.

This clone occurred a few times. This CDR3 fails to terminate in the conserved phenylalanine or tryptophan, so it likely reflects a read error. The DNA is omitted, as the CDR3 cannot be located on it reliably, and the CDR3 follows TCRdb's listing. The chain has TRBV19 and TRBJ1-3; TRBD1 reflects the table's D call only, with no check against the DNA. Germline values: CDR1 LNHDA, CDR2 SQIVND (reference sequence). The CDR3 totals 14 residues, both ends included. Here the CDR3 reads CASSMTGQGALVWP.

This clone was seen only a few times. This chain's CDR3 is CAWNPGLNTEAFF. The CDR3 nucleotides are TGTGCCTGGAACCCAGGGCTGAACACTGAAGCTTTCTTT. This chain links TRBV30 with TRBJ1-1; the D gene is possibly TRBD1 (5 bases). The CDR3 is 13 residues long. The V end lost 4 bases, the J end lost 0 bases, and 9 bases lay between the germline ends. From germline, CDR1 is GTSNPN and CDR2 SVGIG (reference sequence).

The chain uses TRBV27 and TRBJ2-2; D possibly corresponds to TRBD2 (5 bases). Germline assignment: CDR1 MNHEY and CDR2 SMNVEV (reference sequence). With 5 bases removed from V and 6 bases from J, the gap between germline ends came to 10 bases. The CDR3 totals 13 residues. The CDR3 protein is CASSPRASGELFF. DNA of the CDR3: TGTGCCAGCAGTCCGAGGGCCTCCGGGGAGCTGTTTTTT.

The J gene is TRBJ2-7, the V gene TRBV5-1; D is perhaps TRBD1 (6 bases). From germline, CDR1 is SGHRS and CDR2 YFSETQ. V was cut by 0 bases and J by 6 bases, with 10 bases left in between. The CDR3 length is 13 residues. The CDR3 nucleotides are TGCGCCAGCAGCTTGGTACAGGGCGGCGAGCAGTACTTC. Translating gives CASSLVQGGEQYF.

The J gene is TRBJ2-6, the V gene TRBV5-1; no clear D. The CDR3 consists of 15 residues. Germline V gene lookup returns CDR1 SGHRS and CDR2 YFSETQ. V lost 4 bases, J lost 2 bases, and 10 bases lay in between. The CDR3 DNA sequence: TGCGCCAGCAGCCCGGAGTGGGCTGGGGCCAACGTCCTGACTTTC. This translates into CASSPEWAGANVLTF.

The rearrangement joins TRBV9 to TRBJ1-1; 8 bases agree with TRBD1. Looked up from germline, CDR1 is SGDLS and CDR2 is YYNGEE. Losses at the gene ends were 5 bases for V and 3 bases for J; bases not matched to a gene: 9. The length of the CDR3 is 15 residues. CDR3 DNA: TGTGCCAGCAGTGAGACAGGGGCGTGGGACACTGAAGCTTTCTTT. Translating it yields CASSETGAWDTEAFF.

The chain employs TRBV19 and TRBJ1-6; D unclear. The V and J ends lost 4 bases and 5 bases respectively, with 9 bases between them. Looked up from germline, CDR1 is LNHDA and CDR2 is SQIVND (reference sequence). CDR3 length equals 14 residues. DNA for the CDR3: TGTGCCAGTAGTAACCTCGGGGATAATTCACCCCTCCACTTT. It translates to CASSNLGDNSPLHF.

V is TRBV10-3 and J is TRBJ2-5; D is unclear. This CDR3 has 13 residues. Germline CDR1 ENHRY, CDR2 SYGVKD. Between the trimmed V and J ends, which lost 0 bases and 2 bases, there was a span of 4 bases. The CDR3 region is CAISESEQETQYF. The CDR3 DNA is TGTGCCATCAGTGAGTCGGAGCAAGAGACCCAGTACTTC.

The chain combines TRBV3-1 (or the pseudogene TRBV3-2) with TRBJ1-2; weak D call: TRBD1 (5 bases). Per germline, CDR1 LGHDT and CDR2 YNNKEL (reference sequence). This CDR3 is 15 amino acids long. Trimming left V 3 bases short and J 8 bases short, with 19 bases between. CDR3 amino acids: CASSQVLGGTRGYTF. CDR3 nucleotide sequence: TGTGCCAGCAGCCAGGTCTTGGGGGGAACGAGAGGCTACACCTTC.

The chain recombines TRBV19 with TRBJ1-6; D not certain. This CDR3 has 12 residues. V gave up 9 bases and J gave up 7 bases, with 10 bases separating them. Germline CDR1 and CDR2: LNHDA and SQIVND (reference sequence). In nucleotides, the CDR3 is TGTGCCAGCCTCGGGGTCAATTCACCCCTCCACTTT. It is translated as CASLGVNSPLHF.